This TCR beta chain was documented in a study of response to subunit inactivated influenza vaccine. Notes on the study in general: It was the authors' suggestion that each seasonal influenza vaccination recruits few new T cells.

The length of the CDR3 is 15 residues. Germline V lookup: CDR1 MNHNS, CDR2 SASEGT. Deletions cut 8 bases from V and 2 bases from J, with 18 bases between. TCRdb used MiXCR to reprocess the RT-PCR reads, holding one entry per CDR3 protein. The data show some 600,000 distinct CDR3 sequences, with about 14% seen just once and about 7.4% held by the top ten. This clonotype was detected a few times. The antigen remains undetermined. The receptor was derived from a man aged 50 to 59 who received an inactivated influenza vaccine. The genes are TRBV6-1 and TRBJ2-5; possibly TRBD1 for D (5 bases). The sequencing used PBMCs from blood, collected 14 days before vaccination. CDR3 nucleotides: TGTGCCAGCGATCATCAGACAGAAACGCAAGAGACCCAGTACTTC. Translation gives CASDHQTETQETQYF.